This is a list of T cell receptor beta chains from one sample in a study of regulatory T cells in long-lasting Graves disease. TCRdb re-analysed the multiplex PCR reads in MiXCR, keeping a single row per CDR3 protein. The sample gives roughly 500,000 distinct CDR3 sequences, 12% to 15% of which show up once; about a sixth is in the top ten. These data are also associated with another study on T cells in Graves' hyperthyroidism and ophthalmopathy.

The specimen comprised peripheral blood mononuclear cells (PBMCs), sampled at new diagnosis, from a patient treated with antithyroid drugs. Receptors were obtained from a woman between 45 and 65 years old with Graves disease. The CDR3 runs from the conserved cysteine through the conserved F or W. Fields, in order: D gene, V gene, CDR3 length, J gene, clone size, CDR3 DNA, CDR3 protein. The D gene is left open where the match is weak. Expanded clones are given a class, and other clones once, few, many or no size at all.

-	TRBV2	15	TRBJ2-6	many	TGTGCCAGCCGAAGGGTGAACTCTGGGGCCAACGTCCTGACTTTC	CASRRVNSGANVLTF
TRBD1	TRBV6-1	15	TRBJ2-7	-	TGTGCCAGCAGACAGCGGACAGGGGACTTTTACGAGCAGTACTTC	CASRQRTGDFYEQYF
TRBD1	TRBV12-3/TRBV12-4	14	TRBJ1-4	many	TGTGCCAGCCGCGGGGACAGCCGACCTGAAAAACTGTTTTTT	CASRGDSRPEKLFF
TRBD1	TRBV5-1	15	TRBJ2-1	many	TGCGCCAGCACCCCAGGGGACAGGGTCCCCAATGAGCAGTTCTTC	CASTPGDRVPNEQFF
TRBD2	TRBV5-1	15	TRBJ2-2	many	TGCGCCAGCAGCTTGGAACTAGCGGGGGCCGGGGAGCTGTTTTTT	CASSLELAGAGELFF
TRBD2	TRBV6-2/TRBV6-3	15	TRBJ2-3	many	TGTGCCAGCAGAACAAGCGGGAGCCACACAGATACGCAGTATTTT	CASRTSGSHTDTQYF
TRBD2	TRBV5-1	17	TRBJ2-1	-	TGCGCCAGCAGCTTGCAGCCAACTAGCGGGAGGGCCAATGAGCAGTTCTTC	CASSLQPTSGRANEQFF
TRBD2	TRBV5-1	16	TRBJ2-1	-	TGCGCCAGCAGCCAATTACTAGCGGGAGAGGCCAATGAGCAGTTCTTC	CASSQLLAGEANEQFF
TRBD1	TRBV6-7	16	TRBJ2-5	many	TGTGCCAGCAGTTCAAGGGACAGGGGGCGCGAGGCGACCCAGTACTTC	CASSSRDRGREATQYF
-	TRBV20-1	13	TRBJ1-1	once	TGCAGTGCTAGTAAGGTGCCGAACACTGAAGCTTTCTTT	CSASKVPNTEAFF
-	TRBV18	13	TRBJ1-3	few	TGTGCCAGCTGCGGAGGGATCGGAAACACCATATATTTT	CASCGGIGNTIYF
-	TRBV20-1	14	TRBJ2-1	many	TGCAGTGCTAGAGCTAGCGCGGAGTACAATGAGCAGTTCTTC	CSARASAEYNEQFF
-	TRBV9	14	TRBJ2-7	-	TGTGCCAGCAGCGTAGGCGGTTATAGCTACGAGCAGTACTTC	CASSVGGYSYEQYF
-	TRBV28	12	TRBJ1-6	many	TGTGCCTCGGGGGGCTCAAATTCACCCCTCCACTTT	CASGGSNSPLHF
-	TRBV11-2	13	TRBJ1-1	many	TGTGCCAGCAGCTTAGACTTCAACACTGAAGCTTTCTTT	CASSLDFNTEAFF
-	TRBV18	15	TRBJ2-3	many	TGTGCCAGCTCACCATCCCAGGGGCGCACAGATACGCAGTATTTT	CASSPSQGRTDTQYF
TRBD2	TRBV7-2	13	TRBJ2-7	-	TGTGCCAGCATCGGGGGGGGCCCCTACGAGCAGTACTTC	CASIGGGPYEQYF
-	TRBV9	15	TRBJ2-7	many	TGTGCCAGCAGCGTAGGGTGGCGGGACTCCTACGAGCAGTACTTC	CASSVGWRDSYEQYF
-	TRBV29-1	14	TRBJ1-2	few	TGCAGCGTTACCCGGTCAGAGAAATACTATGGCTACACCTTC	CSVTRSEKYYGYTF
-	TRBV9	15	TRBJ2-5	many	TGTGCCAGCAGCACCTCCGGGACACACCAAGAGACCCAGTACTTC	CASSTSGTHQETQYF
TRBD1	TRBV5-1	15	TRBJ2-2	many	TGCGCCAGCAGCTCGTCCGGGACAGGGGCCGGGGAGCTGTTTTTT	CASSSSGTGAGELFF
-	TRBV18	15	TRBJ2-3	many	TGTGCCAGCTCACCACCGCCGGGAATCACAGATACGCAGTATTTT	CASSPPPGITDTQYF
TRBD2	TRBV11-2	16	TRBJ2-1	many	TGTGCCAGCAGTTTGACTAGCGCCTATACCTACAATGAGCAGTTCTTC	CASSLTSAYTYNEQFF
TRBD2	TRBV19	17	TRBJ2-1	many	TGTGCCAGTAGCAAGGGACTAGCGGGAGTTTCATCAGGGGAGCAGTTCTTC	CASSKGLAGVSSGEQFF
-	TRBV6-5	15	TRBJ2-2	-	TGTGCCAGCAGTTACCCAGGGGACAACACCGGGGAGCTGTTTTTT	CASSYPGDNTGELFF
-	TRBV6-1	13	TRBJ1-2	-	TGTGCCAGCAGTGACGCCTTAAACTATGGCTACACCTTC	CASSDALNYGYTF
-	TRBV15	16	TRBJ2-1	many	TGTGCCACCAGCGCGTACTTTGCCTGGACCTACAATGAGCAGTTCTTC	CATSAYFAWTYNEQFF
TRBD2	TRBV9	15	TRBJ2-7	-	TGTGCCAGCAGCTCTGCCGGGACTAGCTTTAACGAGCAGTACTTC	CASSSAGTSFNEQYF
-	TRBV28	16	TRBJ1-1	many	TGTGCCAGCAGTTTATCGGCTAGGGACGCGAACACTGAAGCTTTCTTT	CASSLSARDANTEAFF
TRBD1	TRBV20-1	13	TRBJ1-6	-	TGCAGTGCTAGAGTGACAGGGAGTTCACCCCTCCACTTT	CSARVTGSSPLHF
TRBD2	TRBV6-2/TRBV6-3	12	TRBJ2-7	many	TGTGCCAGCGGACTAGTTGGTTACGAGCAGTACTTC	CASGLVGYEQYF
-	TRBV27	15	TRBJ1-6	-	TGTGCCAGCACCCGGATCCGGGGAGCGAATTCACCCCTCCACTTT	CASTRIRGANSPLHF
-	TRBV19	14	TRBJ2-7	-	TGTGCCAGTAGCCCGCCGGGGCCTAGCTACGAGCAGCACTTC	CASSPPGPSYEQHF
TRBD2	TRBV14	16	TRBJ2-2	-	TGTGCCAGCAGCCAAGGCGGACTAGCGGGAGCCGGGGAGCTGTTTTTT	CASSQGGLAGAGELFF
-	TRBV27	15	TRBJ2-7	-	TGTGCCAGCAGTTTATCTCGGTTCACAATCTACGAGCAGTACTTC	CASSLSRFTIYEQYF
TRBD2	TRBV27	16	TRBJ2-1	many	TGTGCCAGCAGTGGAGCTTGGACTAGCTCCTACAATGAGCAGTTCTTC	CASSGAWTSSYNEQFF
TRBD1	TRBV5-1	13	TRBJ2-7	few	TGCGCCAGCAGCTGGGACAGACGCTACGAGCAGTACTTC	CASSWDRRYEQYF